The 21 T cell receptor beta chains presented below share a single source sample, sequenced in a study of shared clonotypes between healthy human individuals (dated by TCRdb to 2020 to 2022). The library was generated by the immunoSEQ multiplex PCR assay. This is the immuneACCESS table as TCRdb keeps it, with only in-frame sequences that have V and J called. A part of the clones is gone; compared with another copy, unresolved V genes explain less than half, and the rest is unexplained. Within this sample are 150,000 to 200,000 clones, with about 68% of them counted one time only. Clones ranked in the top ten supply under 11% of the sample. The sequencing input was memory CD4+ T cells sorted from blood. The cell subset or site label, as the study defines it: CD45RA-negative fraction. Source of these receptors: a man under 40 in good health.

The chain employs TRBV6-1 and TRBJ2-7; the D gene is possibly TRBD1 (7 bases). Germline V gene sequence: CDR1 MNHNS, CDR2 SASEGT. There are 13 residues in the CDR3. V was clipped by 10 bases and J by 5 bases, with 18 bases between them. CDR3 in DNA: TGTGCCACCCGGGAGACAGGGAGCGACGAGCAGTACTTC. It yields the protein CATRETGSDEQYF.

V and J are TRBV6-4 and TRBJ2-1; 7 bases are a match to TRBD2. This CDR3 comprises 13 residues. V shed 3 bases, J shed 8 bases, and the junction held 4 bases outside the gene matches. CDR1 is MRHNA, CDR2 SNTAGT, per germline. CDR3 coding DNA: TGTGCCAGCAGTGAGTCAGGGAGGGATGAGCAGTTCTTC. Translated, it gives CASSESGRDEQFF.

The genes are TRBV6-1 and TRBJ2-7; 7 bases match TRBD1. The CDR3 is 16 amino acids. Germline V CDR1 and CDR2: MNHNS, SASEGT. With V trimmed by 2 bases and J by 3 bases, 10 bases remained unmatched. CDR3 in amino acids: CASSEYPPGDSYEQYF. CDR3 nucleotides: TGTGCCAGCAGTGAATACCCCCCCGGGGACAGCTACGAGCAGTACTTC.

Written as DNA, the CDR3 is TGTGCCAGCTCACCACTCTCAGGATCTAACTATGGCTACACCTTC. This sequence encodes CASSPLSGSNYGYTF. The chain links TRBV18 to TRBJ1-2; D is undetermined. The CDR3 sequence is 15 residues long. CDR1 KGHSH and CDR2 LQKENI come from the germline V gene. Trimming removed 1 base from V and 0 bases from J, with 9 bases in between.

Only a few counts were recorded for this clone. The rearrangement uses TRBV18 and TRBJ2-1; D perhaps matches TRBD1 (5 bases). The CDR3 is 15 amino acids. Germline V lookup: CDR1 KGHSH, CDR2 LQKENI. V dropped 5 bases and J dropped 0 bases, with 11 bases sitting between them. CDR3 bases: TGTGCCAGCTCAACAGGAATGAACTCCTACAATGAGCAGTTCTTC. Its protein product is CASSTGMNSYNEQFF.

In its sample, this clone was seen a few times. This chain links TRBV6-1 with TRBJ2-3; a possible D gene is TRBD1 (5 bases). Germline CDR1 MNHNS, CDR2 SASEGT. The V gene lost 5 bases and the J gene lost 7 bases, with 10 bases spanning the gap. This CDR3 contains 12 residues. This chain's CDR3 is CASSSQGYTQYF. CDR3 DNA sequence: TGTGCCAGCAGTAGTCAGGGATATACGCAGTATTTT.

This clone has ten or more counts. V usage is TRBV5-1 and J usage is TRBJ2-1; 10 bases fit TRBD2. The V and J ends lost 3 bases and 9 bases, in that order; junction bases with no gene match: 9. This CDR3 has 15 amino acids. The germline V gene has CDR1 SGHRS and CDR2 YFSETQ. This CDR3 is CASSSRLAGSGEQFF. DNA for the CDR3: TGCGCCAGCAGCTCGAGACTAGCGGGCTCTGGTGAGCAGTTCTTC.

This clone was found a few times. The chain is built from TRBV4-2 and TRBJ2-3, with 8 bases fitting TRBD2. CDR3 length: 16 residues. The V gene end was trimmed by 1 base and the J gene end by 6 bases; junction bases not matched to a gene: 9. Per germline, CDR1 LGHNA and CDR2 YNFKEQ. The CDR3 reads CASSQVGVPSGDTQYF. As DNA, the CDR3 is TGTGCCAGCAGCCAAGTTGGTGTTCCTAGCGGGGATACGCAGTATTTT.

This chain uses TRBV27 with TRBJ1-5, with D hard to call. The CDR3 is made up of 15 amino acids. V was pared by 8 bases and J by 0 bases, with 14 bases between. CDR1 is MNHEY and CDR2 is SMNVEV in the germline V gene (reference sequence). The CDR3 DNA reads TGTGCCAGCCGATGGGCAGCTATTAGCAATCAGCCCCAGCATTTT. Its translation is CASRWAAISNQPQHF.

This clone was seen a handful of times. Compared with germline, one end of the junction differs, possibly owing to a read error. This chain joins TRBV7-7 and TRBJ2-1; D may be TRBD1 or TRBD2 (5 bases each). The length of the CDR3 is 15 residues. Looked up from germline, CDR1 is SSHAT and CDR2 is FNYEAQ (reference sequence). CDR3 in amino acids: CASSLDTTGRNEQFF. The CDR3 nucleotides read TGTGCTAGCAGCCTAGATACAACGGGACGGAATGAGCAGTTCTTC. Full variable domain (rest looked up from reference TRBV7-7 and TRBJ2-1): GAGVSQSPRYKVTKRGQDVTLRCDPISSHATLYWYQQALGQGPEFLTYFNYEAQPDKSGLPSDRFSAERPEGSISTLTIQRTEQRDSAMYRCASSLDTTGRNEQFFGPGTRLTVL.

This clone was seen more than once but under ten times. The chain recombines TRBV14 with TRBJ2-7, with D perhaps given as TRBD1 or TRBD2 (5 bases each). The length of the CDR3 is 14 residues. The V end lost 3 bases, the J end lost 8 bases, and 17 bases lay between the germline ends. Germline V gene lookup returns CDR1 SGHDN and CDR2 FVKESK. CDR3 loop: CASSQSRGFSQQYF. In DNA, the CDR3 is TGTGCCAGCAGCCAGTCCCGGGGCTTTAGTCAGCAGTACTTC. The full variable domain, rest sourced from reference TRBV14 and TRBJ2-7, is EAGVTQFPSHSVIEKGQTVTLRCDPISGHDNLYWYRRVMGKEIKFLLHFVKESKQDESGMPNNRFLAERTGGTYSTLKVQPAELEDSGVYFCASSQSRGFSQQYFGPGTRLTVT.

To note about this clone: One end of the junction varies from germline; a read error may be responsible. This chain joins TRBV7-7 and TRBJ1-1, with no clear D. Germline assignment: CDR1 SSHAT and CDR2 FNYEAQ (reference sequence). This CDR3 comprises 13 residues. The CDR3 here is CASSAGRSTEAFF. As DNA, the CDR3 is TGTGCTAGCAGTGCCGGGAGGTCCACTGAAGCTTTCTTT. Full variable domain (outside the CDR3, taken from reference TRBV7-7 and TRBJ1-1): GAGVSQSPRYKVTKRGQDVTLRCDPISSHATLYWYQQALGQGPEFLTYFNYEAQPDKSGLPSDRFSAERPEGSISTLTIQRTEQRDSAMYRCASSAGRSTEAFFGQGTRLTVV.

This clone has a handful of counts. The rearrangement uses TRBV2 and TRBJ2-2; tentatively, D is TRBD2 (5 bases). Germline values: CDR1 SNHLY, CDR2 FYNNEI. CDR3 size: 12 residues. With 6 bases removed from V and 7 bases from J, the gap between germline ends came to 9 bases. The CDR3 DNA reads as TGTGCCAGCAGCGGGAACCTCGGGGAGCTGTTTTTT. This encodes CASSGNLGELFF. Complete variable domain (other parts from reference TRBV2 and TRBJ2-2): EPEVTQTPSHQVTQMGQEVILRCVPISNHLYFYWYRQILGQKVEFLVSFYNNEISEKSEIFDDQFSVERPDGSNFTLKIRSTKLEDSAMYFCASSGNLGELFFGEGSRLTVL.

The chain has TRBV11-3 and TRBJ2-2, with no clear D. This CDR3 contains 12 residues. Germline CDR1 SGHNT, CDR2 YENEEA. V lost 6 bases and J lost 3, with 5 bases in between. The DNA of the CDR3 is TGTGCCAGCAGTAAGGACACCGGGGAGCTGTTTTTT. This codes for CASSKDTGELFF.

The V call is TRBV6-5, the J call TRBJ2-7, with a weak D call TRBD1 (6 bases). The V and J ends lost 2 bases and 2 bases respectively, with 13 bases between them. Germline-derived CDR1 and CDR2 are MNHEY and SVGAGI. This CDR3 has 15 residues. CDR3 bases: TGTGCCAGCAGTTACAGCCCCCCAGGGGCCTACGAGCAGTACTTC. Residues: CASSYSPPGAYEQYF.

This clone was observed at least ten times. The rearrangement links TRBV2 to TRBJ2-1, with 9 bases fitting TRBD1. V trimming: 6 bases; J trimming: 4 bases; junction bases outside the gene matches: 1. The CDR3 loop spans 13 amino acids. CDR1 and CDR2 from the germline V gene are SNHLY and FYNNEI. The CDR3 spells CASRGTGYNEQFF. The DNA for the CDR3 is TGTGCCAGCAGAGGGACAGGGTACAATGAGCAGTTCTTC.

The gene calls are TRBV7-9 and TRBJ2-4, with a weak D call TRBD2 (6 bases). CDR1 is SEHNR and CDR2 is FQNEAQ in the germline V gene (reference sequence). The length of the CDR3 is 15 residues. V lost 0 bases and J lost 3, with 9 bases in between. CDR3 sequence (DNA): TGTGCCAGCAGCTTAGCGGAGGGCGGCAAAAACATTCAGTACTTC. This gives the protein CASSLAEGGKNIQYF.

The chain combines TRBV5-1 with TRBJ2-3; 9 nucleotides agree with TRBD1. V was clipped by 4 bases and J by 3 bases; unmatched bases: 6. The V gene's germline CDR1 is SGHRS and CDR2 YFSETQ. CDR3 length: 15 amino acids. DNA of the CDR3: TGCGCCAGCAGCCGACAGGGGGTACGGACAGATACGCAGTATTTT. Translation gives CASSRQGVRTDTQYF. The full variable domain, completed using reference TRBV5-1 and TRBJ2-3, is KAGVTQTPRYLIKTRGQQVTLSCSPISGHRSVSWYQQTPGQGLQFLFEYFSETQRNKGNFPGRFSGRQFSNSRSEMNVSTLELGDSALYLCASSRQGVRTDTQYFGPGTRLTVL.

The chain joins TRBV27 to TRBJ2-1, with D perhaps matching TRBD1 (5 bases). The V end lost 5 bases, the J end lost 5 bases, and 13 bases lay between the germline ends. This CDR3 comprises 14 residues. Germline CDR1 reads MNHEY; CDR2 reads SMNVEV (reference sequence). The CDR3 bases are TGTGCCAGCAGTACCCAGACAGCTGACAATGAGCAGTTCTTC. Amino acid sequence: CASSTQTADNEQFF.

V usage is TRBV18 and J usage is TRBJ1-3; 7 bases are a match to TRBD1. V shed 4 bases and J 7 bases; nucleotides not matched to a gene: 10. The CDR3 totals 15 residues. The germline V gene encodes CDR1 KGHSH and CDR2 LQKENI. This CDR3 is CASSQRQGEYNTIYF. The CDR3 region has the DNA TGTGCCAGCTCACAACGACAGGGAGAGTACAACACCATATATTTT.

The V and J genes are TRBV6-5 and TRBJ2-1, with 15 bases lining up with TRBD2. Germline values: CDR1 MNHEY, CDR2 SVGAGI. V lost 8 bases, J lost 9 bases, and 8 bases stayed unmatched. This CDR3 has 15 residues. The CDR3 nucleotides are TGTGCCAGCGCAGGGACTAGCGGGAGGCCAGGTGAGCAGTTCTTC. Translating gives CASAGTSGRPGEQFF.